Each of the 20 T cell receptor beta chains below was sequenced from the same sample in a study of cytomegalovirus exposure and HLA in healthy donors. A multiplex PCR was run with 60 Vbeta primers and 13 Jbeta primers. Assay: immunoSEQ multiplex PCR; the TCRdb copy retains only in-frame clones and omits some. The sample records about 210,000 clones, 82% being singletons. The source material was PBMCs. All receptors derive from a man in his forties or fifties in good health and CMV-seropositive.

This clone was counted a few times. V usage is TRBV4-1 and J usage is TRBJ1-5; unclear D gene. Germline values: CDR1 MGHRA, CDR2 YSYEKL. The CDR3 contains 14 residues. V was shortened by 3 bases and J by 4 bases, with 10 bases between the two germline ends. The CDR3 region is CASSQGGFNQPQHF. In nucleotides, the CDR3 is TGCGCCAGCAGCCAGGGAGGGTTTAATCAGCCCCAGCATTTT.

The chain recombines TRBV7-9 with TRBJ1-3; possibly TRBD1 for D (5 bases). Germline V gives CDR1 SEHNR, CDR2 FQNEAQ (reference sequence). The CDR3 contains 15 residues. Deletions cut 5 bases from V and 7 bases from J, with 18 bases between. The CDR3 loop reads CASSPGQVVSNTIYF. Here the CDR3 DNA reads TGTGCCAGCAGCCCCGGACAAGTAGTTTCGAACACCATATATTTT. Full variable domain (rest looked up from reference TRBV7-9 and TRBJ1-3): DTGVSQNPRHKITKRGQNVTFRCDPISEHNRLYWYRQTLGQGPEFLTYFQNEAQLEKSRLLSDRFSAERPKGSFSTLEIQRTEQGDSAMYLCASSPGQVVSNTIYFGEGSWLTVV.

The CDR3 sequence: CASSLHGNTGELFF. In DNA form, the CDR3 reads TGCGCCAGCAGCCTCCACGGGAACACCGGGGAGCTGTTTTTT. The gene calls are TRBV4-1 and TRBJ2-2; D is uncertain. This CDR3 is 14 amino acids long. Between the trimmed V and J ends, which lost 4 bases and 1 base, there was a span of 7 bases. CDR1 MGHRA and CDR2 YSYEKL come from the germline V gene.

This clone was counted between two and nine times. The rearrangement links TRBV10-3 to TRBJ2-1; no clear D gene. This CDR3 contains 12 residues. V lost 6 bases and J lost 8, with 11 bases in between. CDR1 and CDR2 from the germline V gene are ENHRY and SYGVKD. The CDR3 is CAISHSSDEQFF. The CDR3 DNA follows: TGTGCCATCAGCCACAGTTCCGATGAGCAGTTCTTC.

J is TRBJ2-7 and V is TRBV7-2; D not resolved. Germline CDR1 and CDR2: SGHTA and FQGNSA. Trimming stripped 3 bases from V and 2 bases from J, with 11 bases between. The CDR3 is 14 residues long. The CDR3 DNA reads TGTGCCAGCAGCTTCGTAGCCCTTACCTACGAGCAGTACTTC. It codes for CASSFVALTYEQYF.

The chain joins TRBV23-1 to TRBJ2-3, with a possible D match to TRBD1 (5 bases). TRBV23-1 belongs to the ORF category, with a function that is uncertain. The V gene lost 3 bases and the J gene lost 0 bases, with 13 bases spanning the gap. The CDR3 length is 16 residues. The CDR3 reads CASSHHYRPSTDTQYF. The CDR3 coding sequence is TGCGCCAGCAGTCATCACTACAGGCCTAGCACAGATACGCAGTATTTT.

The rearrangement links TRBV7-2 to TRBJ1-4; D possibly corresponds to TRBD1 (6 bases). CDR1 SGHTA and CDR2 FQGNSA come from the germline V gene. Trimming stripped 1 base from V and 3 bases from J, with 9 bases between. This CDR3 contains 15 residues. In DNA, the CDR3 is TGTGCCAGCAGCTTAGTGGGGGCACCTAATGAAAAACTGTTTTTT. It codes for CASSLVGAPNEKLFF.

The chain uses TRBV7-9 and TRBJ2-1; D might be TRBD2 (5 bases). Between the trimmed V and J ends, which lost 7 bases and 3 bases, there was a span of 13 bases. This CDR3 comprises 14 residues. Germline CDR1 SEHNR, CDR2 FQNEAQ (reference sequence). This CDR3 reads CASIPGINYNEQFF. In nucleotides, the CDR3 is TGTGCCAGCATCCCCGGGATCAACTACAATGAGCAGTTCTTC. Together with reference TRBV7-9 and TRBJ2-1, the CDR3 gives the full variable domain: DTGVSQNPRHKITKRGQNVTFRCDPISEHNRLYWYRQTLGQGPEFLTYFQNEAQLEKSRLLSDRFSAERPKGSFSTLEIQRTEQGDSAMYLCASIPGINYNEQFFGPGTRLTVL.

This clone came up a few times. J is TRBJ2-1 and V is TRBV4-1; maybe TRBD2 (6 bases). CDR1 is MGHRA and CDR2 is YSYEKL in the germline V gene. Trimming cost V 1 base and J 2 bases, with 12 bases left between them. The CDR3 totals 16 residues. The CDR3 nucleotides read TGCGCCAGCAGCCAAGGGGCGGGGACCGCCTACAATGAGCAGTTCTTC. Protein: CASSQGAGTAYNEQFF.

The chain joins TRBV7-2 to TRBJ1-1; 10 positions agree with TRBD1. The CDR3 runs to 18 residues. V lost 1 base, J lost 1 base, and 9 bases stayed unmatched. Per the germline V gene, CDR1 is SGHTA and CDR2 is FQGNSA. This chain's CDR3 is CASSLGTGTGAPNTEAFF. The CDR3 DNA reads as TGTGCCAGCAGCTTAGGAACCGGGACAGGGGCCCCGAACACTGAAGCTTTCTTT.

CDR3 sequence (DNA): TGCAGCGTTGAAGGGAGTGGGACCCAGTACTTC. This translates into CSVEGSGTQYF. This chain joins TRBV29-1 and TRBJ2-5; no clear D. This CDR3 region has 11 residues. Germline V lookup: CDR1 SQVTM, CDR2 ANQGSEA. V shed 1 base and J shed 7 bases, with 7 bases lying between them.

Details on this clone: Other DNA sequences within the sample encode an identical CDR3. This rearrangement joins TRBV6-1 to TRBJ1-5; unclear D gene. CDR3 length: 15 residues. Per germline, CDR1 MNHNS and CDR2 SASEGT. Trimming left V 3 bases short and J 2 bases short, with 11 bases between. Here the CDR3 reads CASSEPPRGNQPQHF. The CDR3 region has the DNA TGTGCCAGCAGTGAGCCCCCCCGGGGCAATCAGCCCCAGCATTTT.

The V gene is TRBV29-1, the J gene TRBJ1-2; a possible D gene is TRBD1 (6 bases). Germline-derived CDR1 and CDR2 are SQVTM and ANQGSEA. V lost 4 bases, J lost 4 bases, and 7 bases lay in between. This CDR3 has 11 amino acids. The CDR3 protein is CSVGGGYGYTF. The CDR3 DNA is TGCAGCGTTGGAGGGGGCTATGGCTACACCTTC.

The V call is TRBV6-1, the J call TRBJ1-5; D is perhaps TRBD1 (6 bases). There are 14 residues in the CDR3. Germline V gene lookup returns CDR1 MNHNS and CDR2 SASEGT. The germline V and J ends were trimmed by 4 bases and 7 bases, with 14 bases remaining between them. CDR3 amino acids: CASSGRQADQPQHF. For the CDR3, the DNA is TGTGCCAGCAGTGGCAGACAGGCAGACCAGCCCCAGCATTTT.

This chain links TRBV29-1 with TRBJ2-1; 10 positions match TRBD2. This CDR3 contains 17 residues. The trim removed 0 bases at V and 3 bases at J, leaving 8 bases unmatched. Germline CDR1 reads SQVTM; CDR2 reads ANQGSEA. The CDR3: CSVEDRPSGSVYNEQFF. The CDR3 DNA sequence: TGCAGCGTTGAAGATCGGCCTAGCGGGAGTGTCTACAATGAGCAGTTCTTC.

V usage is TRBV5-1 and J usage is TRBJ2-4; TRBD2 agrees at 7 bases. This CDR3 spans 17 amino acids. From germline, CDR1 is SGHRS and CDR2 YFSETQ. Unmatched junction bases numbered 11, after V lost 5 bases and J lost 0 bases. CDR3 sequence: CASRLWGGSLAKNIQYF. Here the CDR3 DNA reads TGCGCCAGCAGATTATGGGGGGGGTCGCTAGCCAAAAACATTCAGTACTTC. The full variable domain, with the rest looked up from reference TRBV5-1 and TRBJ2-4, is KAGVTQTPRYLIKTRGQQVTLSCSPISGHRSVSWYQQTPGQGLQFLFEYFSETQRNKGNFPGRFSGRQFSNSRSEMNVSTLELGDSALYLCASRLWGGSLAKNIQYFGAGTRLSVL.

The chain carries TRBV10-3 and TRBJ2-1, with 12 bases fitting TRBD1. Germline CDR1 and CDR2: ENHRY and SYGVKD. V shed 4 bases and J 8 bases; nucleotides not matched to a gene: 9. This CDR3 comprises 16 residues. In DNA, the CDR3 is TGTGCCATCAGTGGACCGGGACAGGGGGCTGTGGATGAGCAGTTCTTC. Protein: CAISGPGQGAVDEQFF.

As regards this clone: Different DNA sequences within this sample yield the same CDR3. The chain uses TRBV7-6 and TRBJ1-5, with D possibly matching TRBD1 (5 bases). Looked up from germline, CDR1 is SGHVS and CDR2 is FNYEAQ. The length of the CDR3 is 13 residues. Trimming shortened V by 3 bases and J by 4 bases, and 7 bases separated the two germline ends. The CDR3 coding sequence is TGTGCCAGCAGCTTCGGGGGGAATCAGCCCCAGCATTTT. As protein: CASSFGGNQPQHF.

The rearrangement uses TRBV6-1 and TRBJ1-2, with D perhaps TRBD1 (5 bases). Trimming took off 4 bases at V and 8 bases at J, with 14 bases between the two ends. The CDR3 length is 13 residues. Germline V gene sequence: CDR1 MNHNS, CDR2 SASEGT. The CDR3 region has the DNA TGTGCCAGCAGTGTTGGCAGGGCCTTGGGCTACACCTTC. This codes for CASSVGRALGYTF.

The chain has TRBV5-1 and TRBJ2-7; maybe TRBD1 (6 bases). V shed 3 bases and J shed 2 bases, with 9 bases lying between them. Germline-derived CDR1 and CDR2 are SGHRS and YFSETQ. There are 13 residues in the CDR3. The CDR3 spells CASSSGTTYEQYF. The CDR3 coding sequence is TGCGCCAGCAGCTCCGGGACAACCTACGAGCAGTACTTC.